This TCR beta chain was profiled in a study of T cells after yellow fever vaccination. Study outcomes and limitations: Abundant clonotypes from the bulk population could contaminate FACS-sorted repertoires.

Trimming removed 3 bases at V and 2 bases at J, with 6 bases between. Germline V gene lookup returns CDR1 SGHRS and CDR2 YFSETQ. The CDR3 has 13 amino acids. This clonotype was picked up many times. Its target is unknown. TCRdb re-called the 5' RACE reads through MiXCR, storing one row per CDR3 protein. The top ten clones hold around 15% of a sample with some 500,000 distinct CDR3 sequences, roughly 12% of them seen once. The specimen was PBMCs, collected on the day of the yellow fever booster vaccination. The receptor comes from a man younger than 45 who received the YFV17D yellow fever vaccine. The chain uses TRBV5-1 and TRBJ2-1; the D is unclear. CDR3 protein: CASSWAAYNEQFF. In DNA, the CDR3 is TGCGCCAGCAGCTGGGCGGCCTACAATGAGCAGTTCTTC.